This paragraph covers one T cell receptor (beta chain) sequence. The gene symbols are mouse symbols. The read gets to within 1 residue of the CDR3 end, and the germline J gene fills in the rest. The CDR3 loop spans 15 amino acids. Losses at the gene ends were 4 bases for V and 0 bases for J; bases not matched to a gene: 4. Germline CDR1 and CDR2: SGHSA and FRNQAP. Time point described: mouse harvest day 7 after allogeneic transplant. Mouse grafts combined 10^7 T-cell-depleted bone marrow cells with 10^6 splenic CD5+ T cells. TCRbeta CDR3 was sequenced at survey depth with template counts. Repertoires were generated with immunoSEQ multiplex PCR, while TCRdb's copy carries only in-frame clones and drops some. The sample comprises roughly 9,700 clones, roughly 49% of which are singletons, and less than 8.5% rests with the top ten. This record comes from a study of tissue T cells after allogeneic stem cell transplantation.

The source of this sequence is a female BALB/c mouse given C57BL/6 T cells with graft-versus-host disease after an allogeneic hematopoietic cell transplant. The sequenced material came from gut tissue. The V and J genes are TRBV16 and TRBJ2-7; 9 bases match TRBD2. The sequenced part of the CDR3 DNA is TGTGCAAGCAGCTCCCAGACTGGGGGCTCCTATGAACAGTAC. Protein sequence: CASSSQTGGSYEQY. The entire CDR3 is CASSSQTGGSYEQYF.